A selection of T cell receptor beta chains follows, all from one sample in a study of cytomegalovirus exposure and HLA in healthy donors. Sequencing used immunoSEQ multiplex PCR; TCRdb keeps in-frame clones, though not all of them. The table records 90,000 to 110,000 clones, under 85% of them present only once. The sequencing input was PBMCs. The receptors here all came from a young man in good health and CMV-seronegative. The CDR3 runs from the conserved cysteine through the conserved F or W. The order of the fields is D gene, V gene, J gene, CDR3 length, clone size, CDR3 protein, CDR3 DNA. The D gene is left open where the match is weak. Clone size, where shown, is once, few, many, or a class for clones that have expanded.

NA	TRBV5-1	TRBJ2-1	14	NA	CASSLEATYNEQFF	TGCGCCAGCAGCTTGGAAGCAACCTACAATGAGCAGTTCTTC
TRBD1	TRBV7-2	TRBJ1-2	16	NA	CASSLSQGGANYGYTF	TGTGCCAGCAGCTTGAGTCAGGGGGGTGCTAACTATGGCTACACCTTC
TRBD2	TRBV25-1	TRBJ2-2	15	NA	CASREALAGGGELFF	TGTGCCAGCAGGGAAGCCCTAGCGGGGGGAGGGGAGCTGTTTTTT
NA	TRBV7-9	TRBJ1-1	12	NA	CASSLLAAEAFF	TGTGCCAGCAGCTTGTTAGCTGCTGAAGCTTTCTTT
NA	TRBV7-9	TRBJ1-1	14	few	CASSSGRGNTEAFF	TGTGCCAGCAGCTCCGGACGGGGGAACACTGAAGCTTTCTTT
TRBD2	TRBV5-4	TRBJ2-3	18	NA	CASSLGRGGGTSGATQYF	TGTGCCAGCAGCTTGGGGAGGGGGGGCGGGACTAGCGGGGCTACGCAGTATTTT
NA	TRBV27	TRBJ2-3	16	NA	CASSLNSQPSTDTQYF	TGTGCCAGCAGTTTAAATAGCCAACCAAGCACAGATACGCAGTATTTT
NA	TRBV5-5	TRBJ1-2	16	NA	CASSSGRAGLNYGYTF	TGTGCCAGCAGCTCGGGAAGGGCAGGACTAAACTATGGCTACACCTTC
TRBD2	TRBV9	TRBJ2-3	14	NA	CASSVGGGADTQYF	TGTGCCAGCAGCGTAGGCGGGGGGGCAGATACGCAGTATTTT
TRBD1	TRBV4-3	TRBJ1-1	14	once	CASSQERGPTEAFF	TGCGCCAGCAGCCAAGAAAGGGGGCCCACTGAAGCTTTCTTT
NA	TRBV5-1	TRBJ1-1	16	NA	CASSLDWRLMNTEAFF	TGCGCCAGCAGCTTGGATTGGCGGCTGATGAACACTGAAGCTTTCTTT
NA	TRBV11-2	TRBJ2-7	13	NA	CASSLERGSEQYF	TGTGCCAGCAGCTTAGAGAGGGGGAGCGAGCAGTACTTC
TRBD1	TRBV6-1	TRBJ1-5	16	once	CASSEDRGRPDQPQHF	TGTGCCAGCAGTGAGGACAGGGGAAGACCAGATCAGCCCCAGCATTTT
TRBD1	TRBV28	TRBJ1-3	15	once	CASSHPGGSGNTIYF	TGTGCCAGCAGCCACCCAGGGGGCTCTGGAAACACCATATATTTT
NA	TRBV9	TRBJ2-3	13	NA	CASSVLDTDTQYF	TGTGCCAGCAGCGTATTAGATACAGATACGCAGTATTTT
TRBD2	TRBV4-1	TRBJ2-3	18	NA	CASSHGLAGARGTDTQYF	TGCGCCAGCAGCCATGGACTAGCGGGGGCGAGGGGCACAGATACGCAGTATTTT
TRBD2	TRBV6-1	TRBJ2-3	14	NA	CASSWGGGTDTQYF	TGTGCCAGCAGCTGGGGGGGTGGCACAGATACGCAGTATTTT
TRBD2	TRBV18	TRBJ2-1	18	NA	CASSPFRTSGQPYNEQFF	TGTGCCAGCTCACCATTCCGGACTAGCGGCCAACCTTACAATGAGCAGTTCTTC
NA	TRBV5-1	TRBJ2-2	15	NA	CASSSGVSNTGELFF	TGCGCCAGCAGCTCGGGAGTCTCCAACACCGGGGAGCTGTTTTTT
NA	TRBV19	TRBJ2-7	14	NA	CASSIGSDYAEQYF	TGTGCCAGTAGTATAGGGTCGGACTACGCGGAGCAGTACTTC
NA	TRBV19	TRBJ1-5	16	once	CASSIAPGVIGQPQHF	TGTGCCAGTAGTATAGCCCCAGGGGTTATAGGTCAGCCCCAGCATTTT
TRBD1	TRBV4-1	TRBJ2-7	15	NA	CASSQSRDRVYEQYF	TGCGCCAGCAGCCAATCCCGGGACAGGGTCTACGAGCAGTACTTC
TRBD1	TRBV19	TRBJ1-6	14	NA	CASGLRQGHSPLHF	TGTGCCAGTGGACTTAGACAGGGCCATTCACCCCTCCACTTT
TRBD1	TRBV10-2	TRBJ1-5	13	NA	CASKQGNHQPQHF	TGCGCCAGCAAACAGGGGAATCATCAGCCCCAGCATTTT
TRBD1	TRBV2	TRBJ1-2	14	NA	CASILNPGGDGYTF	TGTGCCAGCATTCTAAATCCAGGGGGCGATGGCTACACCTTC
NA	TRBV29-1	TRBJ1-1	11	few	CSVDRGTEAFF	TGCAGCGTTGACAGGGGCACTGAAGCTTTCTTT
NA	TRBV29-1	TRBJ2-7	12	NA	CSAAGTGYEQYF	TGCAGCGCTGCGGGCACCGGGTACGAGCAGTACTTC
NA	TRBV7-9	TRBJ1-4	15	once	CASSLNLGDSEKLFF	TGTGCCAGCAGCTTAAATCTAGGGGATTCTGAAAAACTGTTTTTT
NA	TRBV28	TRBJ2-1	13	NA	CASKTGMISEQFF	TGTGCCAGCAAGACGGGAATGATAAGTGAGCAGTTCTTC
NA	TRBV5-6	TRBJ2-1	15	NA	CASSLSLGFYNEQFF	TGTGCCAGCAGCTTGTCACTAGGCTTCTACAATGAGCAGTTCTTC
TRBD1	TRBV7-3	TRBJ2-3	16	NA	CASSSQPGQGTDTQYF	TGTGCCAGCAGCTCCCAACCGGGACAGGGAACAGATACGCAGTATTTT
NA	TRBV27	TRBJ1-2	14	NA	CASSSLQGLGGYTF	TGTGCCAGCAGTTCCCTCCAGGGGTTAGGTGGCTACACCTTC
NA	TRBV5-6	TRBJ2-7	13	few	CASSKEGSLAQYF	TGTGCCAGCAGCAAAGAAGGGAGTCTCGCGCAGTACTTC
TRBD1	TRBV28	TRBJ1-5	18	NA	CASSLRWTGPYSNQPQHF	TGTGCCAGCAGTTTACGCTGGACAGGGCCATATAGCAATCAGCCCCAGCATTTT
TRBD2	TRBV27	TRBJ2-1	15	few	CASSLAGGTYNEQFF	TGTGCCAGCAGTTTAGCGGGGGGGACCTACAATGAGCAGTTCTTC
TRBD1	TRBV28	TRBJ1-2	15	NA	CASSPLGQGNYGYTF	TGTGCCAGCAGTCCCCTCGGACAGGGTAACTATGGCTACACCTTC
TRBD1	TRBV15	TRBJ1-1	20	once	CATSNQQGALLAPSNTEAFF	TGTGCCACCAGCAACCAACAGGGGGCCCTCCTGGCCCCGTCGAACACTGAAGCTTTCTTT
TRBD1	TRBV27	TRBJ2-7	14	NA	CASSFDRGAYEQYF	TGTGCCAGCAGTTTCGACAGGGGGGCCTACGAGCAGTACTTC
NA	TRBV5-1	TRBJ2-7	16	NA	CASSSQDPGQFYEQYF	TGCGCCAGCAGCTCCCAGGACCCCGGACAGTTCTACGAGCAGTACTTC
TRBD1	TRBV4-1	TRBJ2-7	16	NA	CASSPILTGASYEQYF	TGCGCCAGCAGCCCAATCCTGACAGGGGCGAGCTACGAGCAGTACTTC
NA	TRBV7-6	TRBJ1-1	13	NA	CASSRQENTEAFF	TGTGCCAGCAGCCGGCAGGAGAACACTGAAGCTTTCTTT
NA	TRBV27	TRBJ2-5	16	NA	CASSPLITLAGETQYF	TGTGCCAGCAGTCCACTAATAACCCTAGCCGGAGAGACCCAGTACTTC
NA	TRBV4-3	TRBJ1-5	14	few	CASRGPGENQPQHF	TGCGCCAGCCGCGGACCCGGGGAAAATCAGCCCCAGCATTTT
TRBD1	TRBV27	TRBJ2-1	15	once	CASSPDRGNYNEQFF	TGTGCCAGCAGTCCTGACAGGGGCAACTACAATGAGCAGTTCTTC
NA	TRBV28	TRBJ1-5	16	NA	CASSPLQGASNQPQHF	TGTGCCAGCAGTCCGTTACAGGGAGCAAGCAATCAGCCCCAGCATTTT
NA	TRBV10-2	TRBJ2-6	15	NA	CASSDLSSGANVLTF	TGCGCCAGCAGCGATTTGAGCTCTGGGGCCAACGTCCTGACTTTC
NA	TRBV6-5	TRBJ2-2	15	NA	CASSYWRGRTGELFF	TGTGCCAGCAGTTACTGGCGGGGAAGAACCGGGGAGCTGTTTTTT
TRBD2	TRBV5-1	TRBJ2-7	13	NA	CASSPIGGNEQYF	TGCGCCAGCAGCCCGATCGGGGGGAACGAGCAGTACTTC
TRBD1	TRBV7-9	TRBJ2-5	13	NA	CASSSGQEETQYF	TGTGCCAGCAGCTCGGGACAGGAGGAGACCCAGTACTTC
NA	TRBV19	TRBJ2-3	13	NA	CASSLQGADTQYF	TGTGCCAGTAGTTTACAGGGCGCAGATACGCAGTATTTT
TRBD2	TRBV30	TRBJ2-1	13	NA	CAFSGGNYNEQFF	TGTGCCTTTAGCGGGGGGAATTACAATGAGCAGTTCTTC